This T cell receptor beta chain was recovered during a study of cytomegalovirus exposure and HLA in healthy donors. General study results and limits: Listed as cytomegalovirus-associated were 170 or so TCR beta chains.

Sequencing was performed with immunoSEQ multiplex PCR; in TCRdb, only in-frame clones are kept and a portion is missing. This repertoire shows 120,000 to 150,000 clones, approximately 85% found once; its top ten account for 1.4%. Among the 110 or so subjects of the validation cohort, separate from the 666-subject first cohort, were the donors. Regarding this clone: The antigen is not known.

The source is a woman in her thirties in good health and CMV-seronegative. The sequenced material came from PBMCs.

The CDR3 bases are TGTGCCAGACTAGGGAGACACTCCTACGAGCAGTACTTC. Encoded protein: CARLGRHSYEQYF. The rearrangement links TRBV18 to TRBJ2-7, with D possibly matching TRBD2 (5 bases). With 9 bases removed from V and 0 bases from J, the gap between germline ends came to 12 bases. This CDR3 region has 13 residues. The germline V gene encodes CDR1 KGHSH and CDR2 LQKENI.